The 17 T cell receptor beta chains below all came from one sample that was sequenced in a study of blood T cell repertoires in COVID-19. Sequencing was performed with immunoSEQ multiplex PCR; in TCRdb, only in-frame clones are kept and a portion is missing. The sample yields approximately 150,000 clones, 85% to 95% seen once. Sequenced material: peripheral blood. All receptors come from an older woman with COVID-19, enrolled during active disease.

This clone appeared once. The chain employs TRBV7-2 and TRBJ2-7; the D is unclear. Trimming removed 5 bases from V and 4 bases from J, with 9 bases in between. The CDR3 runs to 12 residues. Germline V gene sequence: CDR1 SGHTA, CDR2 FQGNSA. This CDR3 is CASSISVYEQYF. CDR3 DNA sequence: TGTGCCAGCAGCATCAGTGTGTACGAGCAGTACTTC. Full variable domain (missing parts from reference TRBV7-2 and TRBJ2-7): GAGVSQSPSNKVTEKGKDVELRCDPISGHTALYWYRQSLGQGLEFLIYFQGNSAPDKSGLPSDRFSAERTGGSVSTLTIQRTQQEDSAVYLCASSISVYEQYFGPGTRLTVT.

This chain links TRBV7-9 with TRBJ1-2; D not resolved. The CDR3 extends over 12 amino acids. V was pared by 5 bases and J by 3 bases, with 7 bases between. Germline loops: CDR1 SEHNR, CDR2 FQNEAQ (reference sequence). The CDR3 loop is CASSPQDYGYTF. CDR3 coding DNA: TGTGCCAGCAGCCCCCAGGACTATGGCTACACCTTC.

In its sample, this clone was seen a few times. This sequence joins TRBV9 and TRBJ1-2, with 11 bases identical to TRBD1. The length of the CDR3 is 13 residues. The germline V gene has CDR1 SGDLS and CDR2 YYNGEE. Losses at the gene ends were 3 bases for V and 6 bases for J; bases not matched to a gene: 1. The CDR3, as DNA: TGTGCCAGCAGCGGGGGACAGGGGGATGGCTACACCTTC. Protein product: CASSGGQGDGYTF.

The chain has TRBV21-1 and TRBJ1-3; the table's D call of TRBD1 was not tested on the DNA. TRBV21-1 is an annotated pseudogene. This CDR3 is built from 15 residues. CDR3 protein: CASSNGHHSGNTIYF. CDR3 in DNA: TGTGCCAGCAGCAATGGACACCACTCTGGAAACACCATATATTTT.

The chain combines TRBV30 with TRBJ2-3, with D maybe TRBD1 (6 bases). Germline V gene sequence: CDR1 GTSNPN, CDR2 SVGIG (reference sequence). V dropped 4 bases and J dropped 3 bases, with 17 bases sitting between them. The CDR3 runs 15 residues. CDR3 amino acids: CAWNLQGYGTDTQYF. CDR3 bases: TGTGCCTGGAACCTCCAGGGGTACGGGACAGATACGCAGTATTTT.

V and J are TRBV12-5 and TRBJ1-1; 7 nucleotides align to TRBD1. Germline V CDR1 and CDR2: LGHNT, FRNRAP. The CDR3 runs to 16 residues. V lost 6 bases, J lost 1 base, and 11 bases stayed unmatched. This CDR3 is CASGLNWGQTNTEAFF. CDR3 in DNA: TGTGCTAGTGGGCTCAATTGGGGACAGACGAACACTGAAGCTTTCTTT. Based on the CDR3 plus reference TRBV12-5 and TRBJ1-1, the full variable domain is DARVTQTPRHKVTEMGQEVTMRCQPILGHNTVFWYRQTMMQGLELLAYFRNRAPLDDSGMPKDRFSAEMPDATLATLKIQPSEPRDSAVYFCASGLNWGQTNTEAFFGQGTRLTVV.

This clone was counted only a few times. The chain uses TRBV5-1 and TRBJ1-4; TRBD1 matches 7 bases. The CDR3 totals 16 residues. The germline CDR1 and CDR2 sequences are SGHRS and YFSETQ. J gave up 0 bases and V 4 bases, and 6 bases lay outside the gene matches. CDR3 loop: CASSPGDSATNEKLFF. The CDR3 region has the DNA TGCGCCAGCAGCCCCGGGGACAGCGCAACTAATGAAAAACTGTTTTTT.

This clone was detected only once. In DNA, the CDR3 is TGTGCCAGCAGGGTGAGGCAAACAACTAATGAAAAACTGTTTTTT. Protein product: CASRVRQTTNEKLFF. This rearrangement joins TRBV5-8 to TRBJ1-4; D call uncertain. Per germline, CDR1 SGHTS and CDR2 YDEGEE. There are 15 residues in the CDR3. V lost 5 bases, J lost 0 bases, and 11 bases lay in between.

This rearrangement joins TRBV7-9 to TRBJ1-2, with D possibly TRBD1 on 5 matching bases. V shed 11 bases and J shed 2 bases, with 18 bases lying between them. This CDR3 comprises 14 residues. Per the germline V gene, CDR1 is SEHNR and CDR2 is FQNEAQ (reference sequence). DNA for the CDR3: TGTGCCTCCCGCGGCGGGACGGTCAACTATGGCTACACCTTC. As protein: CASRGGTVNYGYTF.

The chain carries TRBV5-1 and TRBJ1-5; D is unclear. The CDR3 is 13 residues long. The ends were cut back, 4 bases at V and 8 bases at J, with 13 bases in the middle. In germline, CDR1 is SGHRS, CDR2 YFSETQ. The CDR3 DNA is TGCGCCAGCAGCCGGGAAGGACGGGAGCCCCAGCATTTT. Its translation is CASSREGREPQHF.

V gene TRBV9 combines with J gene TRBJ2-3; 11 bases align to TRBD2. CDR1 is SGDLS and CDR2 is YYNGEE in the germline V gene. V dropped 4 bases and J dropped 3; count of bases not matched to a gene: 4. The CDR3 runs 15 residues. DNA of the CDR3: TGTGCCAGCAGCTTTAGCGGGGGGGCAACAGATACGCAGTATTTT. Protein sequence: CASSFSGGATDTQYF.

The table lists this clone with a count of one. Other DNA sequences in this specimen translate into the identical CDR3. This chain connects TRBV19 to TRBJ1-2; D gene unclear. The V gene's germline CDR1 is LNHDA and CDR2 SQIVND (reference sequence). The V end was cut by 3 bases, the J end by 1 base, with 6 bases between. The CDR3 is 13 residues long. Here the CDR3 reads CASSMAGNYGYTF. The CDR3 nucleotides read TGTGCCAGTAGTATGGCTGGTAACTATGGCTACACCTTC.

This CDR3 reads CASSPGLAFTDTQYF. The CDR3 DNA is TGTGCCAGCAGCCCGGGACTAGCGTTCACAGATACGCAGTATTTT. The genes are TRBV7-2 and TRBJ2-3; 10 nucleotides match TRBD2. V trimming: 5 bases; J trimming: 2 bases; junction bases outside the gene matches: 4. Germline V gene lookup returns CDR1 SGHTA and CDR2 FQGNSA. The CDR3 is made up of 15 amino acids. Filled out from reference TRBV7-2 and TRBJ2-3, the complete variable domain reads GAGVSQSPSNKVTEKGKDVELRCDPISGHTALYWYRQSLGQGLEFLIYFQGNSAPDKSGLPSDRFSAERTGGSVSTLTIQRTQQEDSAVYLCASSPGLAFTDTQYFGPGTRLTVL.

The rearrangement uses TRBV25-1 and TRBJ1-1; 9 bases map to TRBD1. Germline lookup yields CDR1 MGHDK and CDR2 SYGVNS. The length of the CDR3 is 13 residues. The V gene end was trimmed by 6 bases and the J gene end by 6 bases; junction bases not matched to a gene: 5. This CDR3 is CASSRQGVPEAFF. CDR3 sequence (DNA): TGTGCCAGCAGCAGACAGGGGGTACCTGAAGCTTTCTTT.

The chain links TRBV25-1 to TRBJ2-5, with D tentatively TRBD1 (5 bases). This CDR3 has 15 amino acids. Per germline, CDR1 MGHDK and CDR2 SYGVNS. V lost 2 bases to trimming and J lost 5 bases, with 15 bases between them. For the CDR3, the DNA is TGTGCCAGCAGTGAAGTCCCCAGGGTGAGGGAGACCCAGTACTTC. It specifies CASSEVPRVRETQYF.

Only one count was recorded for this clone. At one of its ends the junction is not consistent with the germline gene, which may arise from a read error. CDR3 coding DNA: TGTGCCTGGGTTAGGGACTTAAAAACCGACTTC. Residues: CAWVRDLKTDF. The rearrangement joins TRBV30 to TRBJ2-5; weak D call: TRBD2 (6 bases). The germline CDR1 and CDR2 sequences are GTSNPN and SVGIG (reference sequence). This CDR3 contains 11 residues.

The CDR3 protein is CASSLTPDRGPYYEQYF. For the CDR3, the DNA is TGTGCCAGCAGCCTAACCCCGGACAGGGGACCGTACTACGAGCAGTACTTC. The chain is built from TRBV11-2 and TRBJ2-7; 9 nucleotides align to TRBD1. Germline CDR1 and CDR2: SGHAT and FQNNGV. The CDR3 consists of 17 residues. V shed 5 bases and J 3 bases; nucleotides not matched to a gene: 14.